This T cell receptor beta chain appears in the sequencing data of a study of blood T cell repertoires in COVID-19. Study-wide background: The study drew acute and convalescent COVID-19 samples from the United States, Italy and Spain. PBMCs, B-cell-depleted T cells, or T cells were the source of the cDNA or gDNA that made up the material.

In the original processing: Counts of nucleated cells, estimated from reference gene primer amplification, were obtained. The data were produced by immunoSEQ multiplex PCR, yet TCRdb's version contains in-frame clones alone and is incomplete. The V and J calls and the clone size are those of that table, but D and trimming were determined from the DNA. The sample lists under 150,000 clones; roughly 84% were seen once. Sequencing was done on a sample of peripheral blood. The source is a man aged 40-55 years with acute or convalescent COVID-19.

As DNA, the CDR3 is TGCAGCGTGAATCTACAGGGGGCAAGGAACATTCAGTACTTC. Translating gives CSVNLQGARNIQYF. V gene TRBV29-1 combines with J gene TRBJ2-4; 9 positions agree with TRBD1. The V gene end was trimmed by 6 bases and the J gene end by 7 bases; junction bases not matched to a gene: 10. Germline V gene data show CDR1 as SQVTM and CDR2 as ANQGSEA. This CDR3 contains 14 residues.